This T cell receptor (beta chain) was observed in a study of technical replicates of blood from a handful of donors. A few counts support this clone. Sequenced by immunoSEQ multiplex PCR; TCRdb stores in-frame clones only, minus some. The sample has tens of thousands of clones, approximately 95% seen once. Sample: T cells isolated from PBMCs. The clonotype was recovered from a human donor in good health.

The CDR3 loop is CASSSTGLASTGELFF. The CDR3 DNA reads as TGTGCCAGCAGCTCCACGGGACTAGCATCTACCGGGGAGCTGTTTTTT. V gene TRBV7-2 combines with J gene TRBJ2-2; 9 nucleotides line up with TRBD2. J gave up 5 bases and V 4 bases, and 8 bases lay outside the gene matches. The CDR3 runs to 16 residues. Germline CDR1 SGHTA, CDR2 FQGNSA.